The TCR beta chain under discussion was sequenced for a study of shared clonotypes between healthy human individuals. Study details: The donor pool was made up of two women and three men aged 18 to 49.

General study results and limits: Exclusively blood specimens were collected; tissue repertoires likely differ.

Naive CD45RA+ and memory CD45RA-negative subsets were split from CD4+ cells. To note about this clone: Its antigen is as yet unknown.

The germline gives CDR1 SGHKS, CDR2 YYEKEE (reference sequence). The CDR3 length is 16 residues. Trimming took 0 bases from V and 2 from J, leaving 12 bases between them. Per the original methods: Junction-only immunoSEQ data arrived without quality scores, meaning filtering differed. TCRdb's table, derived via immunoSEQ multiplex PCR, lists solely in-frame clones and lacks some. V, J and clone size are those of that table, while D and trimming were read from the DNA. The sample contains a few million clones, almost 96% of which appear only once. The clonotype originates from a man aged 18 to 29 in good health. The chain has TRBV5-5 and TRBJ1-5, with D perhaps TRBD1 (5 bases). The source material was naive CD4+ T cells sorted from blood. Regarding subset: CD45RA+ positively selected. CDR3 amino acids: CASSLGGGKGNQPQHF. CDR3 nucleotide sequence: TGTGCCAGCAGCTTGGGTGGGGGTAAGGGCAATCAGCCCCAGCATTTT.